The present TCR beta chain was sequenced within a study of T cell responses to AZD1222 COVID-19 vaccine. The study's findings and limits: Only 5 or 6 people who got AZD1222 tested seropositive at baseline. Clonal diversity may have been underestimated in mostly white British donors. Unmutated variant regions reportedly attract nearly half of all spike-specific TCRs.

Sequencing used immunoSEQ multiplex PCR; TCRdb keeps in-frame clones, though not all of them. This table holds about 140,000 clones, approximately 92% found once. Germline CDR1 reads SGHDT; CDR2 reads YYEEEE. V was shortened by 2 bases and J by 0 bases, with 8 bases between the two germline ends. The CDR3 length is 14 residues. Pooling of second doses given at about 4 or about 12 weeks was done. This clone has a single count. What it recognizes is unknown. The sequence was collected from an adult who received the AZD1222 COVID-19 vaccine. J is TRBJ1-1 and V is TRBV5-6; D not certain. Sequences were derived from peripheral blood, sampled 28 days after the second AZD1222 dose. DNA for the CDR3: TGTGCCAGCAGCTTCGCGCAGGTGAACACTGAAGCTTTCTTT. Residues: CASSFAQVNTEAFF.